This is a list of T cell receptor beta chains from one sample in a study of regulatory T cells in long-lasting Graves disease. One entry per CDR3 protein, called by TCRdb with MiXCR from the multiplex PCR reads. Of roughly 250,000 distinct CDR3 sequences in the sample, around a sixth were seen once. The data also belong to a second study, concerning T cells in Graves' hyperthyroidism and ophthalmopathy.

Material: peripheral blood mononuclear cells (PBMCs), obtained at new diagnosis, from a patient treated with antithyroid drugs. All receptors come from a woman in her twenties or thirties with Graves disease. CDR3s include the opening cysteine and the closing phenylalanine or tryptophan. A D gene is named only where the DNA matches it firmly. The size field is filled for only some rows; it gives once, few, many or a size class.

D | J | V | size | DNA | CDR3
- | TRBJ2-3 | TRBV20-1 | many | TGCAGTGCAAACCGCGGCCCCACAGATACGCAGTATTTT | CSANRGPTDTQYF
- | TRBJ1-5 | TRBV7-9 | few | TGTGCCAGCAGCCCCCGGGGAAACGGCAATCAGCCCCAGCATTTT | CASSPRGNGNQPQHF
- | TRBJ1-1 | TRBV20-1 | - | TGCAGTGCTAGCCTTCGACAGGTCATATCTGAAGCTTTCTTT | CSASLRQVISEAFF
- | TRBJ1-5 | TRBV6-1 | many | TGTGCCAGCAGCCCAGGGCCGGACAATCAGCCCCAGCATTTT | CASSPGPDNQPQHF
- | TRBJ1-1 | TRBV2 | many | TGTGCCAGCAGCTCTTTTGGGGGCACTGAAGCTTTCTTT | CASSSFGGTEAFF
TRBD1 | TRBJ1-6 | TRBV20-1 | many | TGCAGTGCTAGCCCCGGGACAGACACTTCACCCCTCCACTTT | CSASPGTDTSPLHF
- | TRBJ1-1 | TRBV6-1 | few | TGTGCCAGCAGTCCGGGGGGCGCCTCGAACACTGAAGCTTTCTTT | CASSPGGASNTEAFF
- | TRBJ2-3 | TRBV10-1 | many | TGCGCCAGCAGTGATTCTAGCGCGAGAGATACGCAGTATTTT | CASSDSSARDTQYF
TRBD1 | TRBJ2-1 | TRBV3-1 | many | TGTGCCAGCAGCGGACAGGCCCAGAACAATGAGCAGTTCTTC | CASSGQAQNNEQFF
TRBD2 | TRBJ2-1 | TRBV3-1 | many | TGTGCCAGCAGCCTTAAGCGGGGGACTTACAATGAGCAGTTCTTC | CASSLKRGTYNEQFF
- | TRBJ1-3 | TRBV6-2/TRBV6-3 | many | TGTGCCAGCAGTAGGGGTTGGGTCTCTGGAAACACCATATATTTT | CASSRGWVSGNTIYF
- | TRBJ1-3 | TRBV2 | many | TGTGCCAGCACGGGGGTGACGGGAAACACCATATATTTT | CASTGVTGNTIYF
- | TRBJ1-2 | TRBV2 | many | TGTGCCAGCAGTGACTCCGGGACGCTGTTGGTCGACTATGGCTACACCTTC | CASSDSGTLLVDYGYTF
- | TRBJ2-3 | TRBV7-9 | many | TGTGCCAGCAGCTTTCACAGGAACACAGATACGCAGTATTTT | CASSFHRNTDTQYF
- | TRBJ2-1 | TRBV3-1 | once | TGTGCCAGCAGCCTTAGTCGTGGGGCGGTTTCCTACAATGAGCAGTTCTTC | CASSLSRGAVSYNEQFF
- | TRBJ1-3 | TRBV6-1 | many | TGTGCCAGTACTCGGGACGTCGGGGAGACCATATATTTT | CASTRDVGETIYF
- | TRBJ2-7 | TRBV20-1 | many | TGCAGTGCTAGACAACTGGGCACAGGGGGGGACGAGCAGTACTTC | CSARQLGTGGDEQYF
- | TRBJ2-3 | TRBV5-6 | many | TGTGCCAGCAGCTTGCGAGGGGCTAGCAAGGAGACAGATACGCAGTATTTT | CASSLRGASKETDTQYF
- | TRBJ2-6 | TRBV20-1 | - | TGCAGTGCTAGGGGGTCAGCTCCCCGATGGGCCAACGTCCTGACTTTC | CSARGSAPRWANVLTF
- | TRBJ1-1 | TRBV11-1 | many | TGTGCCAGCAGCTCGTGGCAGGGAAACACTGAAGCTTTCTTT | CASSSWQGNTEAFF
TRBD1 | TRBJ1-5 | TRBV20-1 | - | TGCAGTGCCGGGACAGGGCGTGACAATCAGCCCCAGCATTTT | CSAGTGRDNQPQHF
TRBD1 | TRBJ1-5 | TRBV6-2/TRBV6-3 | - | TGTGCCAGCAGCCGCAGGGGGGATCAGCCCCAGCATTTT | CASSRRGDQPQHF
- | TRBJ1-3 | TRBV2 | many | TGTGCCAGCAGTGAAGCTCGGGACACCATATATTTT | CASSEARDTIYF
- | TRBJ2-5 | TRBV6-9 | - | TGTGCCAGCAGTTACAGGGAGGCAGTGGAGACCCAGTACTTC | CASSYREAVETQYF
TRBD1 | TRBJ2-2 | TRBV20-1 | - | TGCAGTGCTAGGCCCCGGACAGGCTCGAACACCGGGGAGCTGTTTTTT | CSARPRTGSNTGELFF
- | TRBJ2-1 | TRBV4-2 | few | TGTGCCAGCAGCCAAGAAGGGCCGGTGAGCTCCTACAATGAGCAGTTCTTC | CASSQEGPVSSYNEQFF